This TCR beta chain emerged from a study of lung T cells in sarcoidosis with Löfgren's syndrome. Study overall: Löfgren's syndrome patients were the main repertoire analysis focus.

In TCRdb, the reads were re-called with MiXCR into one record per CDR3 protein. The sample lists 3,000 to 4,000 distinct CDR3 sequences; around 22% were seen once. By its share, this clonotype is medium-sized. Antigen: not known. The study's findings and limits: Recognition of an unidentified sarcoidosis antigen was only suggested.

The sequence derives from a human donor with sarcoidosis (Löfgren's syndrome or another form), or a control subject (not recorded which). Material: CD4+ T cells from bronchoalveolar lavage.

CDR3 sequence: CASSFGQVQTQYF. In DNA form, the CDR3 reads TGTGCCAGCAGTTTTGGTCAGGTCCAGACCCAGTACTTC. The rearrangement joins TRBV27 to TRBJ2-5; D is ambiguous. This CDR3 contains 13 residues. Germline V gene lookup returns CDR1 MNHEY and CDR2 SMNVEV (reference sequence). The V and J ends lost 3 bases and 6 bases respectively, with 11 bases between them.